The T cell receptor (beta chain) described here comes from a study of blood T cell repertoires in COVID-19. Study-wide background: Whether acute or convalescent, the COVID-19 samples came from the United States, Italy and Spain. PBMCs, B-cell-depleted T cells, or T cells provided the cDNA or gDNA that made up the material.

V was clipped by 6 bases and J by 4 bases; unmatched bases: 5. The germline V gene encodes CDR1 SNHLY and CDR2 FYNNEI. There are 14 residues in the CDR3. In the original analysis: Estimated nucleated cell counts came from reference gene primer amplification. The method was immunoSEQ multiplex PCR; TCRdb's version includes in-frame clones alone and lacks a portion of them. The V and J calls and clone size were taken over from that table, and D and trimming were inferred from the DNA. The data show about 260,000 clones, approximately 86% seen once. This chain connects TRBV2 to TRBJ2-3; 9 positions agree with TRBD1. This clonotype was obtained from a man aged 40-55 years with active or convalescent COVID-19. The sequenced sample consisted of peripheral blood. The CDR3 loop is CASSRDRVPDTQYF. DNA for the CDR3: TGTGCCAGCAGCCGGGACAGGGTCCCAGATACGCAGTATTTT.